The rows below give T cell receptor beta chains drawn from one sample of a study of T cell changes during pregnancy in multiple sclerosis. This table comes from immunoSEQ multiplex PCR, and its TCRdb copy is limited to in-frame clones, with some not included. The sample has tens of thousands of clones, more than 70% seen once. Here the sequenced sample was CD4+ T cells from peripheral blood mononuclear cells, taken in the first trimester of pregnancy. The source is a female donor with multiple sclerosis, enrolled in a pregnancy study. The CDR3 runs from the conserved cysteine through the conserved F or W.

TRBJ1-2 | TRBV21-1 | CASSTPLAYGNPPLHGYTF
TRBJ2-2 | TRBV27 | CASSFRQGGGYTGELFF
TRBJ2-1 | TRBV11-1 | CASSSLSGRGLGSYNEQFF
TRBJ1-1 | TRBV19 | CASSSGTVNTEAFF
TRBJ2-3 | TRBV2 | CASRGPGDTQYF
TRBJ1-2 | TRBV5-1 | CASSPTDRVSGYTF
TRBJ1-5 | TRBV19 | CASSMEGINQPQHF
TRBJ2-1 | TRBV7-9 | CASSSGGGTGRRNEQFF
TRBJ2-2 | TRBV28 | CASSEASGRPGELFF
TRBJ1-1 | TRBV5-6 | CASSRDTMNTEAFF
TRBJ2-2 | TRBV9 | CASSVKAPTSGTGELFF
TRBJ2-2 | TRBV4-2 | CASSQESLAGVSTGELFF
TRBJ2-2 | TRBV5-4 | CASSSRTGEDTGELFF
TRBJ1-6 | TRBV5-1 | CASSLETRQLPNSPLHF
TRBJ2-7 | TRBV2 | CASRGVRGHYEQYF
TRBJ2-3 | TRBV7-3 | CASGTGGSDTQYF
TRBJ2-7 | TRBV7-6 | CASSPGLAGVGQYF
TRBJ1-4 | TRBV7-9 | CASSSKSGGLWEKLFF
TRBJ2-1 | TRBV6-5 | CASLRENEQFF
TRBJ1-5 | TRBV23-1 | CASSQSGQGRRQPQHF
TRBJ1-1 | TRBV6-5 | CASSYTGNTEAFF
TRBJ1-4 | TRBV29-1 | CSVKLIDRGSGLNEKLFF
TRBJ2-7 | TRBV18 | CASSPWNLGTGGSYEQYF
TRBJ1-1 | TRBV20-1 | CSAGNIEAFF
TRBJ1-4 | TRBV6-1 | CASSEIWVGGLEKLFF
TRBJ1-5 | TRBV5-4 | CASSRQGWDQPQHF
TRBJ1-5 | TRBV28 | CASRGFSGIHSNQPQHF
TRBJ2-5 | TRBV2 | CASSEARGGQGQETQYF
TRBJ2-1 | TRBV30 | CAWMGLLYNEQFF
TRBJ2-3 | TRBV5-1 | CASSLSGTDTQYF
TRBJ1-2 | TRBV6-1 | CASRAPSGGYTF
TRBJ1-2 | TRBV19 | CASTPPRGANNYGYTF
TRBJ2-3 | TRBV5-1 | CASSARSEVSFSTDTQYF
TRBJ2-5 | TRBV5-1 | CASSLQGAQETQYF
TRBJ2-2 | TRBV18 | CASSPPSSRNTGELFF
TRBJ1-5 | TRBV28 | CASSFQGRPQHF
TRBJ2-4 | TRBV23-1 | CASSPRVLAKNIQYF
TRBJ1-1 | TRBV7-6 | CASSLVGGNTEAFF
TRBJ2-1 | TRBV6-1 | CAVQTGGGTYNEQFF
TRBJ1-1 | TRBV2 | CASRVTGAEAFF
TRBJ1-5 | TRBV15 | CATSPGRGARQPQHF
TRBJ2-1 | TRBV5-1 | CASSPGLAADNEQFF
TRBJ1-2 | TRBV5-1 | CASSAPTGSGYTF
TRBJ1-2 | TRBV28 | CASSSSGTGGGYTF
TRBJ2-5 | TRBV5-6 | CASSLVYEGAQTQYF
TRBJ2-6 | TRBV10-2 | CASSEGSSGANVLTF
TRBJ2-5 | TRBV5-1 | CASSLSGRETQYF
TRBJ2-7 | TRBV5-1 | CASSLAGTGGGEQYF
TRBJ2-7 | TRBV6-6 | CASSYSRLSGEQYF
TRBJ1-5 | TRBV6-5 | CASSYNRGNQPQHF